Only a few counts were recorded for the clone carrying this TCR beta chain. Antigen: not known. Germline lookup yields CDR1 LNHDA and CDR2 SQIVND (reference sequence). The length of the CDR3 is 16 residues. The J segment lost 6 bases and the V segment lost 4 bases, leaving 8 bases of the junction unmatched. It was RNA transcripts that yielded the amplified TCR beta CDR3 regions. HTBI primers drove first-round RT-PCR of the TCR CDR3. TCRdb re-derived calls from the multiplex PCR reads in MiXCR, one entry per CDR3 protein. The data show about 350,000 distinct CDR3 sequences, about a sixth seen once. The data derive from a study of T cells in Graves' hyperthyroidism and ophthalmopathy. Study-wide points: Blood also held most thyroid clonotypes expanded beyond 0.001. Model-based prediction identified ophthalmopathy a median about 7 months prior to its onset.

Sequencing was performed on blood. The chain is built from TRBV19 and TRBJ2-3, with 12 bases fitting TRBD2. This TCR was recovered from a woman aged 25 to 45 with Graves' hyperthyroidism that later progressed to Graves' ophthalmopathy. CDR3 bases: TGTGCCAGTAGTACGCTAGCGGGAGGGCGGCGGGATACGCAGTATTTT. It encodes CASSTLAGGRRDTQYF.